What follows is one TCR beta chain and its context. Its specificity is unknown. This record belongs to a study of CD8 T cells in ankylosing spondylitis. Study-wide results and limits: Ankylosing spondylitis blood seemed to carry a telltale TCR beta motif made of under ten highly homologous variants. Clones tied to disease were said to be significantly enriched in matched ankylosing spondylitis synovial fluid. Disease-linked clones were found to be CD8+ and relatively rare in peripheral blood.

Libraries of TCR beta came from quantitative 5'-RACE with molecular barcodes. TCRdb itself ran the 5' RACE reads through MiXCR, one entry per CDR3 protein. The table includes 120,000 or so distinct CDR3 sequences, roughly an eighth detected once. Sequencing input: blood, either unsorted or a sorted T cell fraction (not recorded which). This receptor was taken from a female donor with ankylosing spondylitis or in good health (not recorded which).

As DNA, the CDR3 is TGTGCCAGCAGTTTAGCAGGGGGAAGCAATCAGCCCCAGCATTTT. Translating it yields CASSLAGGSNQPQHF. J is TRBJ1-5 and V is TRBV12-3 or TRBV12-4; weak D call: TRBD1 (6 bases). The CDR3 has 15 amino acids. With 0 bases removed from V and 1 base from J, the gap between germline ends came to 7 bases.